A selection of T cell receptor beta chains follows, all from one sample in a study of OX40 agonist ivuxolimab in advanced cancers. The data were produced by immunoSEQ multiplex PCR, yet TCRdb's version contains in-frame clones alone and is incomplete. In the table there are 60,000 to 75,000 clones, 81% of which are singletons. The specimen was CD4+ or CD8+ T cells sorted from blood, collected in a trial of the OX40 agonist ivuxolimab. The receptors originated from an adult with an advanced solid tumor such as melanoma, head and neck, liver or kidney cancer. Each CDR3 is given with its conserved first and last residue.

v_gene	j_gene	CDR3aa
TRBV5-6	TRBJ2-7	CASSPRHNTIYEQYF
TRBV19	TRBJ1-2	CATATLGSRDGYTF
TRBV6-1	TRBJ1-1	CASCVGTTGPTEAFF
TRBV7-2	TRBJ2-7	CASSWRGYEQYF
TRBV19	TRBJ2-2	CASSMGQGTGELFF
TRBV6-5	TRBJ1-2	CASSYSQGRGRNGYTF
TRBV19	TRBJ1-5	CATKEDTGGNQPQHF
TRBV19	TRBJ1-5	CASSTGQGNQPQHF
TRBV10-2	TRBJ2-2	CASRITGYTGELFF
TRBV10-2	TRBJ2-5	CASSEGGAEETQYF
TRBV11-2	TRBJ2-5	CASSLKETQYF
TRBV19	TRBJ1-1	CASSIDDNTLNGEAFF
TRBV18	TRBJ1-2	CASSRDRDYGYTF
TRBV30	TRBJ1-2	CARGQGGYVYTF
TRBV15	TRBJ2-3	CATSRGQQSTDTQYF
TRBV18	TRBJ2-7	CASSLAGYEQYF
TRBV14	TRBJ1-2	CASSQRQYYGYTF
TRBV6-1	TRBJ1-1	CASRVQGSTEAFF
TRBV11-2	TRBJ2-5	CASSRAGRGITQYF
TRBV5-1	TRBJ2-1	CASSLSSIGNEQFF
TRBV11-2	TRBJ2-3	CASTPSTDTQYF
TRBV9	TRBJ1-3	CASSVDPASSGNTIYF
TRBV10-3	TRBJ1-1	CAISEVPGTTEAFF
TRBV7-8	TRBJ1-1	CASSLTLNTEAFF
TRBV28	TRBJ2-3	CASSPSGGSDTQYF
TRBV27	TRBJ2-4	CASSLSRIGGGASIQYF
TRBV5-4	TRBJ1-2	CASRGSDYGYTF
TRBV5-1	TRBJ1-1	CASSLLGERRDTEAFF
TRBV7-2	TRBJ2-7	CASSPGNLFSYEQYF
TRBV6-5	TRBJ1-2	CASSEAGAKGYTF
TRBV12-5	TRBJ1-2	CASGLEIYGYTF
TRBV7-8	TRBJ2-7	CASTLGQGYEQYF
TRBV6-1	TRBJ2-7	CASFSGLTGYEQYF
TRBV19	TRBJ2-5	CARARSSSTQYF
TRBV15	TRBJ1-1	CATSTRQGATEAFF
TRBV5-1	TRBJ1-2	CASSLTQVNYGYTF
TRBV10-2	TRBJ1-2	CASSPNYGYTF
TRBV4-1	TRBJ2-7	CASSPRPSGESSYEQYF
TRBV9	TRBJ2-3	CASSVGTFTDTQYF
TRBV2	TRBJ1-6	CASTPRGSSYNSPLHF
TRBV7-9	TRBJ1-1	CASSPRGQNTEAFF